This T cell receptor beta chain stems from a study of blood T cell repertoires in COVID-19. Trimming removed 6 bases from V and 0 bases from J; junction bases left unmatched: 4. This CDR3 contains 14 residues. CDR1 and CDR2 from the germline V gene are MNHEY and SVGAGI. Libraries were prepared by immunoSEQ multiplex PCR; TCRdb keeps only in-frame clonotypes and omits some of them. The sample shows some 370,000 clones, 80% to 90% of them seen only once. Seattle researchers signed up patients amid active infection and tracked them longitudinally. The receptor was isolated from a woman aged 25 to 39 with COVID-19, enrolled during active disease. The rearrangement joins TRBV6-5 to TRBJ1-1, with 7 bases lining up with TRBD1. The material sequenced was peripheral blood. The CDR3 DNA reads as TGTGCCAGCAGGAGGGGGCCCTTGAACACTGAAGCTTTCTTT. Residues: CASRRGPLNTEAFF.